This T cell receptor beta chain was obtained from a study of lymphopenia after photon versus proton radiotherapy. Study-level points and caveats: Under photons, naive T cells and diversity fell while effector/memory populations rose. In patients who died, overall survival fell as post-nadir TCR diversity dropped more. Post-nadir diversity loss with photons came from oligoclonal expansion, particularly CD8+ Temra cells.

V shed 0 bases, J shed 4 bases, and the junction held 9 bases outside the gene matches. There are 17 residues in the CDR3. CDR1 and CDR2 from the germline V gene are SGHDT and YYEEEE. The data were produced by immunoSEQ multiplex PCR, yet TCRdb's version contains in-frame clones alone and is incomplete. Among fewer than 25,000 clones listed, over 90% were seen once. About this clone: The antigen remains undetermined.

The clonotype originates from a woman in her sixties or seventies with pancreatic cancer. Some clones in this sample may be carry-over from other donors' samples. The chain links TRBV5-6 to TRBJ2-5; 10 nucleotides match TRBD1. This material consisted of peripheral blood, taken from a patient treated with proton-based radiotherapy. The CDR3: CASSLVSGTGERETQYF. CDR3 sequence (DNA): TGTGCCAGCAGCTTGGTTTCCGGGACAGGGGAGAGAGAGACCCAGTACTTC.